The 5 T cell receptor beta chains below come from one sample, sequenced in a study of blood T cell repertoires in COVID-19. The table came from immunoSEQ multiplex PCR; TCRdb's copy has only in-frame clones and leaves some out. The sample carries about 67,000 clones, around 87% recorded once. Sequencing used peripheral blood. The source is a man aged 50 or older with active COVID-19.

The V and J genes are TRBV7-3 and TRBJ2-1; 10 bases map to TRBD2. The CDR3 extends over 16 amino acids. The ends lost 5 bases at V and 7 bases at J; junction bases unmatched: 11. The germline V gene has CDR1 SGHTA and CDR2 FQGTGA. The CDR3 DNA is TGTGCCAGCAGCCCCCGGGATAGCGGGAGGATGAATGAGCAGTTCTTC. It yields the protein CASSPRDSGRMNEQFF.

This clone was found a few times. The V and J genes are TRBV27 and TRBJ2-1; D may be TRBD1 (5 bases). This CDR3 comprises 13 residues. The germline V and J ends were trimmed by 5 bases and 8 bases, with 13 bases remaining between them. CDR1 MNHEY and CDR2 SMNVEV come from the germline V gene (reference sequence). Written as DNA, the CDR3 is TGTGCCAGCAGTCCAAGACAGTTTTATGAGCAGTTCTTC. This translates into CASSPRQFYEQFF.

The chain links TRBV7-3 to TRBJ1-1, with TRBD1 as a possible D gene (5 bases). The CDR3 totals 14 residues. The germline CDR1 and CDR2 sequences are SGHTA and FQGTGA. With 5 bases removed from V and 4 bases from J, the gap between germline ends came to 14 bases. In nucleotides, the CDR3 is TGTGCCAGCAGCCAAGCTAAGGGGTTCACTGAAGCTTTCTTT. Protein: CASSQAKGFTEAFF.

A single count supports this clone. The rearrangement links TRBV4-1 to TRBJ1-4, with 8 nucleotides matching TRBD1. CDR1 and CDR2 (germline): MGHRA, YSYEKL. V shed 0 bases, J shed 7 bases, and the junction held 4 bases outside the gene matches. The CDR3 is 15 residues long. The CDR3: CASSQDRGRAEKLFF. CDR3 coding DNA: TGCGCCAGCAGCCAAGACAGGGGGCGCGCTGAAAAACTGTTTTTT.

The rearrangement uses TRBV7-9 and TRBJ2-5; 12 bases map to TRBD2. There are 16 residues in the CDR3. In germline, CDR1 is SEHNR, CDR2 FQNEAQ (reference sequence). The J segment lost 2 bases and the V segment lost 2 bases, leaving 3 bases of the junction unmatched. The CDR3 protein is CASSLTSGRSQETQYF. For the CDR3, the DNA is TGTGCCAGCAGCTTAACTAGCGGGAGGTCTCAAGAGACCCAGTACTTC. Together with reference TRBV7-9 and TRBJ2-5, the CDR3 gives the full variable domain: DTGVSQNPRHKITKRGQNVTFRCDPISEHNRLYWYRQTLGQGPEFLTYFQNEAQLEKSRLLSDRFSAERPKGSFSTLEIQRTEQGDSAMYLCASSLTSGRSQETQYFGPGTRLLVL.